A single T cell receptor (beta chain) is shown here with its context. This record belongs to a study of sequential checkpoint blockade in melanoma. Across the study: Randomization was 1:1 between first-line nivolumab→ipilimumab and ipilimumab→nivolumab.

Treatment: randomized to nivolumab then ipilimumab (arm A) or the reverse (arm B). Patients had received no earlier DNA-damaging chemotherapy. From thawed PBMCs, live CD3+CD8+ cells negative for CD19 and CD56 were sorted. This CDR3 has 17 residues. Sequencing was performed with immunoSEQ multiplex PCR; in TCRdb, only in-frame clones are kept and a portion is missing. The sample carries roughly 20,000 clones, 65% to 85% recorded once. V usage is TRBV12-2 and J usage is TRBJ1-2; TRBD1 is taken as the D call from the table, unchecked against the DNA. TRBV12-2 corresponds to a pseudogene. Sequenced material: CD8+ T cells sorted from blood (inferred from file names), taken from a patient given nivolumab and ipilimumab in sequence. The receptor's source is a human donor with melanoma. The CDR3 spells CASRLEARDRGLGGYTF. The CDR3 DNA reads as TGTGCAAGTCGCTTAGAGGCCAGGGACAGGGGGCTCGGTGGCTACACCTTC.